These 22 T cell receptor beta chains share one sample of origin, sequenced in a study of OX40 agonist ivuxolimab in advanced cancers. TCRdb's table, derived via immunoSEQ multiplex PCR, lists solely in-frame clones and lacks some. Among roughly 74,000 clones, nearly 95% were seen once, and the ten largest hold 20%. The specimen was CD4+ or CD8+ T cells sorted from blood, collected in a trial of the OX40 agonist ivuxolimab. The receptors were gathered from an adult with an advanced solid tumor such as melanoma, head and neck, liver or kidney cancer.

This rearrangement joins TRBV27 to TRBJ2-1, with 10 bases aligning to TRBD1. CDR1 is MNHEY and CDR2 is SMNVEV in the germline V gene (reference sequence). Losses at the gene ends were 6 bases for V and 7 bases for J; bases not matched to a gene: 6. The CDR3 sequence is 14 residues long. In DNA form, the CDR3 reads TGTGCCAGCAGCAGGGACAGGGGCGGGAATGAGCAGTTCTTC. Protein: CASSRDRGGNEQFF.

The chain recombines TRBV7-9 with TRBJ1-5; D perhaps matches TRBD1 (5 bases). Germline values: CDR1 SEHNR, CDR2 FQNEAQ (reference sequence). Trimming shortened V by 3 bases and J by 0 bases, and 12 bases separated the two germline ends. This CDR3 has 16 amino acids. The CDR3 loop is CASSLTATDSNQPQHF. The CDR3 nucleotides are TGTGCCAGCAGCTTGACAGCGACGGATAGCAATCAGCCCCAGCATTTT.

J is TRBJ2-7 and V is TRBV18; D might be TRBD1 (5 bases). This CDR3 comprises 14 residues. Germline CDR1 reads KGHSH; CDR2 reads LQKENI. V lost 3 bases to trimming and J lost 2 bases, with 11 bases between them. The CDR3 DNA follows: TGTGCCAGCTCACCGGCAGGGAACCCCTACGAGCAGTACTTC. As protein: CASSPAGNPYEQYF.

This chain joins TRBV7-9 and TRBJ1-4; D ambiguous. Trimming cost V 3 bases and J 4 bases, with 3 bases left between them. This CDR3 comprises 12 residues. Germline CDR1 reads SEHNR; CDR2 reads FQNEAQ (reference sequence). As DNA, the CDR3 is TGTGCCAGCAGCTTCAATAATGAAAAACTGTTTTTT. Translating it yields CASSFNNEKLFF.

This clone appeared a single time. This chain uses TRBV5-1 with TRBJ2-1; D possibly corresponds to TRBD1 (6 bases). The CDR3 covers 15 residues. Germline V gene lookup returns CDR1 SGHRS and CDR2 YFSETQ. Trimming removed 1 base at V and 5 bases at J, with 13 bases between. CDR3 nucleotides: TGCGCCAGCAGCTTGCACAGGGTATCCAACAATGAGCAGTTCTTC. Translating it yields CASSLHRVSNNEQFF.

The V and J genes are TRBV6-5 and TRBJ2-1; D not certain. CDR1 and CDR2 (germline): MNHEY, SVGAGI. This CDR3 is built from 15 residues. The germline V and J ends were trimmed by 2 bases and 3 bases, with 11 bases remaining between them. In DNA, the CDR3 is TGTGCCAGCAGTTACAAGGCGGAATACTACAATGAGCAGTTCTTC. Translated: CASSYKAEYYNEQFF.

The chain uses TRBV12-5 and TRBJ2-1, with TRBD2 identical over 15 bases. Germline assignment: CDR1 LGHNT and CDR2 FRNRAP. Trimming removed 8 bases from V and 7 bases from J; junction bases left unmatched: 9. The CDR3 contains 16 residues. This CDR3 reads CASNLGTSGRSNEQFF. The CDR3 region has the DNA TGTGCTAGTAATTTGGGGACTAGCGGGAGGAGTAATGAGCAGTTCTTC.

The chain couples TRBV4-1 to TRBJ1-5; D uncertain. The CDR3 is 16 residues long. V shed 1 base and J shed 2 bases, with 12 bases lying between them. Germline CDR1 MGHRA, CDR2 YSYEKL. CDR3 region: CASSQGPGNGNQPQHF. The CDR3 DNA is TGCGCCAGCAGCCAAGGCCCGGGAAACGGCAATCAGCCCCAGCATTTT.

This chain links TRBV27 with TRBJ2-7; D uncertain. CDR3 length: 12 residues. Trimming removed 7 bases from V and 2 bases from J, with 9 bases in between. Germline loops: CDR1 MNHEY, CDR2 SMNVEV (reference sequence). Written as DNA, the CDR3 is TGTGCCAGCATGGACGGTACCTACGAGCAGTACTTC. It encodes CASMDGTYEQYF.

The genes are TRBV6-1 and TRBJ1-5; D might be TRBD1 (5 bases). CDR3 length equals 15 residues. CDR1 and CDR2 (germline): MNHNS, SASEGT. V shed 6 bases and J shed 7 bases, with 19 bases lying between them. The CDR3 reads CASSPIPRVNQPQHF. In DNA form, the CDR3 reads TGTGCCAGCAGCCCCATTCCCAGGGTCAACCAGCCCCAGCATTTT.

The rearrangement uses TRBV27 and TRBJ2-7; no clear D gene. Trimming shortened V by 3 bases and J by 6 bases, and 12 bases separated the two germline ends. CDR1 is MNHEY and CDR2 is SMNVEV in the germline V gene (reference sequence). The CDR3 runs 13 residues. This CDR3 is CASSLVTSAEQYF. The DNA for the CDR3 is TGTGCCAGCAGTTTGGTTACGAGCGCCGAGCAGTACTTC.

The V call is TRBV28, the J call TRBJ2-7; 10 bases map to TRBD1. Germline trimming cut 2 bases from V and 2 bases from J; bases unmatched to any gene: 3. Germline loops: CDR1 MDHEN, CDR2 SYDVKM. This CDR3 region has 15 residues. CDR3 sequence (DNA): TGTGCCAGCAGTTTAGGACAGGGGGGGGCCTACGAGCAGTACTTC. This codes for CASSLGQGGAYEQYF.

The chain uses TRBV4-3 and TRBJ2-5, with D perhaps TRBD1 (6 bases). The CDR3 runs 17 residues. CDR1 is LGHNA and CDR2 is YSLEER in the germline V gene. V lost 0 bases and J 5 bases, leaving 19 bases between the germline ends. The CDR3 DNA reads TGCGCCAGCAGCCAAGATCAGTTAGGACAGCTCGGGGAGACCCAGTACTTC. It yields the protein CASSQDQLGQLGETQYF.

The genes are TRBV5-4 and TRBJ2-4; 9 positions match TRBD2. Germline V gives CDR1 SGHNT, CDR2 YYREEE (reference sequence). V lost 5 bases and J lost 4; bases outside the gene matches: 4. The CDR3 extends over 14 amino acids. CDR3 loop: CASRRAGGKNIQYF. In DNA, the CDR3 is TGTGCCAGCAGGCGAGCGGGGGGTAAAAACATTCAGTACTTC.

The chain recombines TRBV28 with TRBJ2-7; D uncertain. V dropped 2 bases and J dropped 4 bases, with 12 bases sitting between them. CDR1 and CDR2 (germline): MDHEN, SYDVKM. The CDR3 has 14 residues. CDR3 loop: CASSLGAGPYEQYF. CDR3 bases: TGTGCCAGCAGTTTAGGCGCTGGGCCTTACGAGCAGTACTTC.

This clone was counted between two and nine times. The rearrangement links TRBV19 to TRBJ1-2; D is possibly TRBD1 (5 bases). With 5 bases removed from V and 6 bases from J, the gap between germline ends came to 13 bases. The CDR3 is 13 amino acids. Germline V gives CDR1 LNHDA, CDR2 SQIVND (reference sequence). The CDR3 DNA sequence: TGTGCCAGTAGTTACGGGGCGGCGGATGGCTACACCTTC. Amino acid sequence: CASSYGAADGYTF.

The chain carries TRBV7-9 and TRBJ2-7; TRBD2 matches at 8 bases. Trimming at V came to 5 bases and at J to 3 bases, leaving 9 bases not matched to a gene. The CDR3 is made up of 15 amino acids. Germline values: CDR1 SEHNR, CDR2 FQNEAQ (reference sequence). The CDR3 spells CASSPGASGFYEQYF. The CDR3 DNA is TGTGCCAGCAGCCCCGGGGCTAGCGGGTTCTACGAGCAGTACTTC.

The chain links TRBV27 to TRBJ1-1, with a possible D match to TRBD1 (6 bases). The CDR3 is 13 amino acids. CDR1 is MNHEY, CDR2 SMNVEV, per germline (reference sequence). V gave up 4 bases and J gave up 6 bases, with 12 bases separating them. CDR3 sequence (DNA): TGTGCCAGCAGTTCGAAACAGGGACCTGAAGCTTTCTTT. This codes for CASSSKQGPEAFF.

The chain recombines TRBV27 with TRBJ2-7; 10 bases line up with TRBD1. V was pared by 5 bases and J by 6 bases, with 4 bases of the junction left unmatched. CDR3 size: 13 residues. The germline V gene encodes CDR1 MNHEY and CDR2 SMNVEV (reference sequence). CDR3 sequence (DNA): TGTGCCAGCAGTGATCGGACAGGGGGCGAGCAGTACTTC. Its translation is CASSDRTGGEQYF.

This chain joins TRBV5-5 and TRBJ2-3, with D hard to call. This CDR3 has 14 residues. Looked up from germline, CDR1 is SGHKS and CDR2 is YYEKEE (reference sequence). V was shortened by 3 bases and J by 2 bases, with 10 bases between the two germline ends. The CDR3 region is CASSSPLNTDTQYF. Here the CDR3 DNA reads TGTGCCAGCAGCTCTCCGTTGAACACAGATACGCAGTATTTT.

The rearrangement joins TRBV15 to TRBJ2-5, with 7 bases lining up with TRBD2. The germline V gene encodes CDR1 LNHNV and CDR2 YYDKDF (reference sequence). With V trimmed by 0 bases and J by 8 bases, 15 bases remained unmatched. This CDR3 has 17 residues. CDR3 residues: CATSREGEAGDQVTQYF. The CDR3 DNA follows: TGTGCCACCAGCAGAGAGGGGGAGGCGGGGGACCAAGTTACCCAGTACTTC. Together with reference TRBV15 and TRBJ2-5, the CDR3 gives the full variable domain: DAMVIQNPRYQVTQFGKPVTLSCSQTLNHNVMYWYQQKSSQAPKLLFHYYDKDFNNEADTPDNFQSRRPNTSFCFLDIRSPGLGDTAMYLCATSREGEAGDQVTQYFGPGTRLLVL.

The chain joins TRBV4-3 to TRBJ1-1; D is ambiguous. V was clipped by 1 base and J by 0 bases, with 6 bases between them. CDR3 length: 14 amino acids. Germline V gene sequence: CDR1 LGHNA, CDR2 YSLEER. The CDR3 loop is CASSQVIMNTEAFF. DNA for the CDR3: TGCGCCAGCAGCCAAGTTATCATGAACACTGAAGCTTTCTTT.